What follows are 19 T cell receptor beta chains derived from one specimen sequenced in a study of long-term antiretroviral therapy in people with HIV. The assay used was immunoSEQ (version v3.0), run at survey level. TCRdb keeps only in-frame clones here, not all; method: immunoSEQ multiplex PCR. The sample lists fewer than 15,000 clones, roughly three quarters seen once, with roughly 11% in the top ten. Source: unsorted PBMCs, taken 0.8 years before starting antiretroviral therapy. Source of these receptors: a woman aged 35 to 49 with HIV.

The gene calls are TRBV9 and TRBJ2-1; D possibly corresponds to TRBD1 (5 bases). This CDR3 contains 15 residues. Germline-derived CDR1 and CDR2 are SGDLS and YYNGEE. Trimming removed 2 bases at V and 6 bases at J, with 15 bases between. The CDR3 DNA reads as TGTGCCAGCAGCGTCGGAAGGGGCCAAGGCAATGAGCAGTTCTTC. Its translation: CASSVGRGQGNEQFF.

The chain is built from TRBV4-1 and TRBJ2-2; D not resolved. Germline V gene lookup returns CDR1 MGHRA and CDR2 YSYEKL. V lost 6 bases, J lost 7 bases, and 12 bases lay in between. The CDR3 sequence is 13 residues long. The CDR3 bases are TGCGCCAGCAGTTGGTATTCCATCGGGGAGCTGTTTTTT. Encoded protein: CASSWYSIGELFF.

This clone has only one observation. The V and J genes are TRBV29-1 and TRBJ2-6; D is ambiguous. V was pared by 6 bases and J by 0 bases, with 12 bases between. Germline V gives CDR1 SQVTM, CDR2 ANQGSEA. The CDR3 runs 15 residues. Here the CDR3 DNA reads TGCAGCGTCACGGGTCCTAGCTCTGGGGCCAACGTCCTGACTTTC. This sequence encodes CSVTGPSSGANVLTF. Supplemented by reference TRBV29-1 and TRBJ2-6, the full variable domain reads SAVISQKPSRDICQRGTSLTIQCQVDSQVTMMFWYRQQPGQSLTLIATANQGSEATYESGFVIDKFPISRPNLTFSTLTVSNMSPEDSSIYLCSVTGPSSGANVLTFGAGSRLTVL.

This clone appeared a few times. The chain recombines TRBV10-3 with TRBJ1-5, with a tentative D call TRBD1 (6 bases). The V gene lost 4 bases and the J gene lost 3 bases, with 16 bases spanning the gap. The length of the CDR3 is 16 residues. The germline V gene encodes CDR1 ENHRY and CDR2 SYGVKD. The CDR3 coding sequence is TGTGCCATCAGTGCCCGCGGGACACTTGACAATCAGCCCCAGCATTTT. As protein: CAISARGTLDNQPQHF.

The chain carries TRBV10-2 and TRBJ1-1, with 9 nucleotides matching TRBD1. J was trimmed by 10 bases and V by 4 bases; bases with no gene match: 13. The CDR3 has 15 residues. The germline V gene has CDR1 WSHSY and CDR2 SAAADI. CDR3 sequence reads: CASSGDRGTLVGAFF. CDR3 sequence (DNA): TGCGCCAGCAGTGGAGACAGGGGGACCTTGGTTGGAGCTTTCTTT.

The chain is built from TRBV5-5 and TRBJ2-3, with 7 bases matching TRBD1. Germline V gene lookup returns CDR1 SGHKS and CDR2 YYEKEE (reference sequence). There are 16 residues in the CDR3. V shed 5 bases and J 2 bases; nucleotides not matched to a gene: 11. The CDR3 nucleotides read TGTGCCAGCAGGGTAATAGGGGGCGGATACACAGATACGCAGTATTTT. Protein sequence: CASRVIGGGYTDTQYF. The full variable domain, completed using reference TRBV5-5 and TRBJ2-3, is DAGVTQSPTHLIKTRGQQVTLRCSPISGHKSVSWYQQVLGQGPQFIFQYYEKEERGRGNFPDRFSARQFPNYSSELNVNALLLGDSALYLCASRVIGGGYTDTQYFGPGTRLTVL.

V is TRBV4-2 and J is TRBJ2-7, with no clear D. This CDR3 comprises 13 residues. Germline V CDR1 and CDR2: LGHNA, YNFKEQ. Here the CDR3 DNA reads TGTGCAAGCCGGCGTTTTACAGATGACGAGCAGTACTTC. The encoded protein is CASRRFTDDEQYF.

In DNA, the CDR3 is TGTGCCAGCAGCTATACTAGCGGGAGTCCCACAGATACGCAGTATTTT. Translating gives CASSYTSGSPTDTQYF. This chain links TRBV6-6 with TRBJ2-3; 11 positions match TRBD2. The CDR3 has 16 residues. The V segment lost 6 bases and the J segment 2 bases; nucleotides outside the gene matches: 7. Germline V gives CDR1 MNHNY, CDR2 SVGAGI (reference sequence).

This chain links TRBV18 with TRBJ2-1; TRBD1 matches at 12 bases. After removal of 3 bases from V and 12 bases from J, the junction contained 9 bases not matched to a gene. Germline V gene data show CDR1 as KGHSH and CDR2 as LQKENI. This CDR3 is 15 amino acids long. The chain's CDR3 is CASSPPGQGAMGQFF. CDR3 nucleotide sequence: TGTGCCAGCTCACCTCCGGGACAGGGGGCAATGGGGCAGTTCTTC.

In this sample, this clone turned up a few times. The rearrangement links TRBV6-1 to TRBJ2-7; TRBD2 agrees at 9 bases. The CDR3 loop spans 16 amino acids. Germline V CDR1 and CDR2: MNHNS, SASEGT. After removal of 2 bases from V and 1 base from J, the junction contained 6 bases not matched to a gene. CDR3 residues: CASSEFWAGGSYEQYF. CDR3 sequence (DNA): TGTGCCAGCAGTGAATTCTGGGCGGGAGGGTCCTACGAGCAGTACTTC.

This clone was seen more than once but under ten times. The chain uses TRBV11-2 and TRBJ2-7; possible D gene TRBD2, 6 bases. The CDR3 sequence is 14 residues long. Germline assignment: CDR1 SGHAT and CDR2 FQNNGV. With 5 bases removed from V and 3 bases from J, the gap between germline ends came to 14 bases. CDR3 nucleotide sequence: TGTGCCAGCAGCCTCAGACTAGAAGACTACGAGCAGTACTTC. Translating gives CASSLRLEDYEQYF.

V usage is TRBV25-1 and J usage is TRBJ1-2; D perhaps matches TRBD1 (5 bases). V lost 1 base and J lost 6, with 6 bases in between. CDR3 length: 12 residues. Germline assignment: CDR1 MGHDK and CDR2 SYGVNS. In nucleotides, the CDR3 is TGTGCCAGCAGTGAATGGGGCCATGGCTACACCTTC. The encoded protein is CASSEWGHGYTF.

The chain combines TRBV5-1 with TRBJ2-3; D is uncertain. V was cut by 0 bases and J by 6 bases, with 5 bases left in between. This CDR3 spans 12 amino acids. Germline CDR1 reads SGHRS; CDR2 reads YFSETQ. In DNA, the CDR3 is TGCGCCAGCAGCTTGGTACTCGATACGCAGTATTTT. It specifies CASSLVLDTQYF.

The V call is TRBV4-1, the J call TRBJ2-7, with D maybe TRBD1 (5 bases). The germline V gene encodes CDR1 MGHRA and CDR2 YSYEKL. The CDR3 is 13 amino acids. The V and J ends lost 3 bases and 3 bases respectively, with 9 bases between them. The CDR3 DNA sequence: TGCGCCAGCAGCCATCTGGACAACTACGAGCAGTACTTC. Encoded protein: CASSHLDNYEQYF.

J is TRBJ2-7 and V is TRBV7-8, with 8 bases fitting TRBD2. With V trimmed by 5 bases and J by 0 bases, 6 bases remained unmatched. The germline CDR1 and CDR2 sequences are SGHVS and FQNEAQ. The CDR3 is made up of 15 amino acids. CDR3 residues: CASSGAGTSSYEQYF. CDR3 DNA: TGTGCCAGCAGCGGCGCCGGGACTAGCTCCTACGAGCAGTACTTC.

This clone showed up just a few times. This chain links TRBV19 with TRBJ2-2, with D perhaps TRBD2 (6 bases). CDR3 length: 11 residues. Germline V gene data show CDR1 as LNHDA and CDR2 as SQIVND (reference sequence). V gave up 8 bases and J gave up 5 bases, with 6 bases separating them. CDR3: CASRGTGELFF. Written as DNA, the CDR3 is TGTGCCAGTCGGGGGACCGGGGAGCTGTTTTTT.

This CDR3 reads CASSPGPGRGTGPGELFF. CDR3 bases: TGCGCCAGCAGCCCTGGCCCCGGACGTGGGACAGGGCCCGGGGAGCTGTTTTTT. The rearrangement links TRBV4-3 to TRBJ2-2; the match to TRBD1 covers 9 bases. The ends lost 4 bases at V and 6 bases at J; junction bases unmatched: 15. The CDR3 has 18 residues. CDR1 LGHNA and CDR2 YSLEER come from the germline V gene.

This clone was found a few times. V gene TRBV19 combines with J gene TRBJ1-5; TRBD1 matches 8 bases. The germline CDR1 and CDR2 sequences are LNHDA and SQIVND (reference sequence). This CDR3 region has 14 residues. With 6 bases clipped from V and 6 bases from J, the junction kept 7 bases outside the gene matches. CDR3: CASRGQGRPQPQHF. The CDR3 DNA reads as TGTGCCAGTAGAGGACAGGGCCGTCCTCAGCCCCAGCATTTT.

This clone was observed once. The chain uses TRBV5-1 and TRBJ2-7, with 11 bases fitting TRBD1. The CDR3 sequence is 14 residues long. The trim removed 4 bases at V and 6 bases at J, leaving 6 bases unmatched. Germline V gives CDR1 SGHRS, CDR2 YFSETQ. The CDR3 reads CASSPGTGGSEQYF. Here the CDR3 DNA reads TGCGCCAGCAGCCCCGGGACAGGGGGATCCGAGCAGTACTTC.